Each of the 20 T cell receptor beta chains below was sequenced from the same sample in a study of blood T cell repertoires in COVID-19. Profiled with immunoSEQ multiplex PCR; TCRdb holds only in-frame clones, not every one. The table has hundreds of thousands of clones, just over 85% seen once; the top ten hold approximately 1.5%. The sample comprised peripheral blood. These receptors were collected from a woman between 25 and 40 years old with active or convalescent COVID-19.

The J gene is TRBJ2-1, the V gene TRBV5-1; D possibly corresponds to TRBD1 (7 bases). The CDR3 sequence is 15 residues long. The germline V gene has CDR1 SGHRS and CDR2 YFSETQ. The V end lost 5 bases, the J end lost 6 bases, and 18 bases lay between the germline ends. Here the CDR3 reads CASSQGGSRGNEQFF. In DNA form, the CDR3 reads TGCGCCAGCAGTCAGGGGGGTTCCCGGGGCAATGAGCAGTTCTTC.

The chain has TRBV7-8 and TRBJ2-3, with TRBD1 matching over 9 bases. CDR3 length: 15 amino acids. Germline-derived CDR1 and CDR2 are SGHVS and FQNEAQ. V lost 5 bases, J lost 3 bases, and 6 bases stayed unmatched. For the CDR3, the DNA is TGTGCCAGCAGCGAGGACAGGGGTATAACAGATACGCAGTATTTT. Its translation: CASSEDRGITDTQYF.

The CDR3 here is CASSPLAGGNTGELFF. CDR3 coding DNA: TGTGCCAGCAGTCCACTAGCGGGAGGGAACACCGGGGAGCTGTTTTTT. The gene calls are TRBV5-4 and TRBJ2-2; 12 bases line up with TRBD2. CDR1 SGHNT and CDR2 YYREEE come from the germline V gene (reference sequence). The CDR3 runs 16 residues. The J segment lost 1 base and the V segment lost 5 bases, leaving 3 bases of the junction unmatched.

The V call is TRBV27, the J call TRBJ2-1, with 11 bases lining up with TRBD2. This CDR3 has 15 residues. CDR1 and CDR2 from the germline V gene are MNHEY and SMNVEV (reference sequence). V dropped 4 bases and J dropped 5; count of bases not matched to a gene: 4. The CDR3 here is CASSYLAGGDNEQFF. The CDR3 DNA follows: TGTGCCAGCAGTTACCTAGCGGGGGGAGACAATGAGCAGTTCTTC.

CDR3 region: CASIPRQGAEQFF. CDR3 sequence (DNA): TGTGCCAGCATACCTCGCCAGGGTGCTGAGCAGTTCTTC. The chain links TRBV27 to TRBJ2-1; possibly TRBD1 for D (5 bases). There are 13 residues in the CDR3. V was trimmed by 7 bases and J by 9 bases, leaving 16 bases between them. Germline CDR1 reads MNHEY; CDR2 reads SMNVEV (reference sequence).

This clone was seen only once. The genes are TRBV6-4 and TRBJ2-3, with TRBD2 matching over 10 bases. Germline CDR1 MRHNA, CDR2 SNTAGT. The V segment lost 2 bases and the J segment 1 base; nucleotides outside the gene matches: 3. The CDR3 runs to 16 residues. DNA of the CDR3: TGTGCCAGCAGTGACACTAGCGGGGATGGCACAGATACGCAGTATTTT. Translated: CASSDTSGDGTDTQYF.

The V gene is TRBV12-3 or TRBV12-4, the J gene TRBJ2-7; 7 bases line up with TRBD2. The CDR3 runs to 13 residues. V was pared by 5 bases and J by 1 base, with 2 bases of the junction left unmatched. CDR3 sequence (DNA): TGTGCCAGCAGTCGGGGGGAGTCCTACGAGCAGTACTTC. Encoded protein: CASSRGESYEQYF.

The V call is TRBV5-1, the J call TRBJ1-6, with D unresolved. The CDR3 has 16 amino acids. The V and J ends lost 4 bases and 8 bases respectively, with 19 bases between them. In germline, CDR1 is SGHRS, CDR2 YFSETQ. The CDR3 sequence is CASSPGSSAADSPLHF. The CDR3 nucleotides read TGCGCCAGCAGCCCGGGTTCGAGCGCGGCGGATTCACCCCTCCACTTT.

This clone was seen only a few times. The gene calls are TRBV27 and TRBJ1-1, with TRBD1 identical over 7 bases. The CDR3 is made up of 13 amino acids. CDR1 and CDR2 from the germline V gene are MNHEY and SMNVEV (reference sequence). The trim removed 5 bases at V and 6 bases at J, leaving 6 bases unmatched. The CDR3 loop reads CASSEQGWAEAFF. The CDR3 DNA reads TGTGCCAGCAGTGAACAGGGGTGGGCTGAAGCTTTCTTT.

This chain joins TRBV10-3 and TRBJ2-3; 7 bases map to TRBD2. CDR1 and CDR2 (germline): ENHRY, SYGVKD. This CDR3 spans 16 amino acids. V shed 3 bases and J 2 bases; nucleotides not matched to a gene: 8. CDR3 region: CAISDWLADPTDTQYF. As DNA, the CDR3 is TGTGCCATCAGTGATTGGCTAGCGGACCCCACAGATACGCAGTATTTT.

The CDR3 coding sequence is TGCGCCAGCAGCCCAAACGGTGACAGGGGGAGTAATGAAAAACTGTTTTTT. This gives the protein CASSPNGDRGSNEKLFF. This rearrangement joins TRBV4-1 to TRBJ1-4, with 9 bases matching TRBD1. Germline loops: CDR1 MGHRA, CDR2 YSYEKL. This CDR3 has 17 residues. V lost 4 bases and J lost 4; bases outside the gene matches: 10.

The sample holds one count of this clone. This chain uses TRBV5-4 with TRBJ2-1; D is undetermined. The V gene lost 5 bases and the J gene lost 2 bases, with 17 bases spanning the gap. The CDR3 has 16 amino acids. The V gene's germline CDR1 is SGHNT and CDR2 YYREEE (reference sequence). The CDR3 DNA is TGTGCCAGCAGTCCCGATGTCACCGCAGCCTACAATGAGCAGTTCTTC. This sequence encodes CASSPDVTAAYNEQFF.

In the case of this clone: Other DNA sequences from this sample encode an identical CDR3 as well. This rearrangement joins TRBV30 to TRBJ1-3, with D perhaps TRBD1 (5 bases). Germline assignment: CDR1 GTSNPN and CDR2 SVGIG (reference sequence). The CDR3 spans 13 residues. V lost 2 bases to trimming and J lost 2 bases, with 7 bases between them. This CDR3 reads CAWSRGAGNTIYF. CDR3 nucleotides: TGTGCCTGGAGTCGGGGGGCTGGAAACACCATATATTTT.

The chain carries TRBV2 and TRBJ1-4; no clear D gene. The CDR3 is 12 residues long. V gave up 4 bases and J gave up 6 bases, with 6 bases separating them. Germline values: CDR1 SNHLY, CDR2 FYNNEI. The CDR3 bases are TGTGCCAGCAGTGTACAAGATGAAAAACTGTTTTTT. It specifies CASSVQDEKLFF.

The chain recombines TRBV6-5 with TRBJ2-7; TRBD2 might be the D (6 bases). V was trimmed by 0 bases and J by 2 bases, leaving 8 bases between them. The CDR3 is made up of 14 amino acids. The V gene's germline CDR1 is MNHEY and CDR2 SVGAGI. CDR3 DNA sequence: TGTGCCAGCAGTTACTCGGGGACTCCCTACGAGCAGTACTTC. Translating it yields CASSYSGTPYEQYF.

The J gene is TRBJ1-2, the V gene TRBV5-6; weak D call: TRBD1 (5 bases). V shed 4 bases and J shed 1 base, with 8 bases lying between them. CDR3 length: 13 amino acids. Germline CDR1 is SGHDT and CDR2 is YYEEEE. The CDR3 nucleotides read TGTGCCAGCAGCAAAGACAGTAACTATGGCTACACCTTC. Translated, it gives CASSKDSNYGYTF.

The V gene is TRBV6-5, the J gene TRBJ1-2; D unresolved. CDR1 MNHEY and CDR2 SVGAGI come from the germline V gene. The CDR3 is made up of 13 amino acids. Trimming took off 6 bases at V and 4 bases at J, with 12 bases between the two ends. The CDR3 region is CASSRTQTYGYTF. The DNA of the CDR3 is TGTGCCAGCAGCCGTACACAGACCTATGGCTACACCTTC.

The CDR3 region has the DNA TGTGCCAGCAGTTTCCCGGGACAGGGGTTGGTCGGGGAGCTGTTTTTT. Amino acids: CASSFPGQGLVGELFF. This chain uses TRBV6-5 with TRBJ2-2; TRBD1 agrees at 10 bases. CDR1 and CDR2 from the germline V gene are MNHEY and SVGAGI. The CDR3 has 16 residues. Trimming removed 4 bases from V and 7 bases from J; junction bases left unmatched: 9.

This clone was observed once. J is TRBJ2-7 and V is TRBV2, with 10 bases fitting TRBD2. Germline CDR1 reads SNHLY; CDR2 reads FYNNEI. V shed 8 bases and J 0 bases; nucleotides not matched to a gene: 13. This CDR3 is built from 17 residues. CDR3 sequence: CASSGTSAFRLSYEQYF. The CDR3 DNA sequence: TGTGCCAGCTCCGGGACTAGCGCATTCCGTCTCTCCTACGAGCAGTACTTC.

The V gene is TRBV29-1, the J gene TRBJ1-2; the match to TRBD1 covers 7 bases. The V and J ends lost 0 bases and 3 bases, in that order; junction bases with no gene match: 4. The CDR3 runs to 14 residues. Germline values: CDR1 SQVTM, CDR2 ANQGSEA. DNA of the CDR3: TGCAGCGTTGAAGATCCCACAGGGGACTATGGCTACACCTTC. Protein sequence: CSVEDPTGDYGYTF.